The 9 T cell receptor beta chains below all came from one sample that was sequenced in a study of CD8 T cells in Susac syndrome. RNA was extracted with the RNeasy kit, and a quantity of roughly 0.5 to 1 ug was reverse transcribed using random hexamers. TCRdb analysed the immunoSEQ multiplex PCR reads with MiXCR anew, one entry per CDR3 protein. The profile shows about 180,000 distinct CDR3 sequences, around 94% of them singletons. Input material: CD4+ T cells from PBMCs. These receptors were obtained from a human donor with Susac syndrome.

This chain connects TRBV20-1 to TRBJ1-1; 7 bases fit TRBD1. J gave up 5 bases and V 1 base, and 16 bases lay outside the gene matches. Germline V CDR1 and CDR2: DFQATT, SNEGSKA (reference sequence). The CDR3 is 17 residues long. DNA for the CDR3: TGCAGTGCTAGAGGTTTCGGAGGGGGCAGATCAACAACTGAAGCTTTCTTT. Protein sequence: CSARGFGGGRSTTEAFF.

CDR3: CASSQKTGASTDTQYF. For the CDR3, the DNA is TGTGCCAGCAGCCAGAAGACTGGAGCTAGCACAGATACGCAGTATTTT. V gene TRBV4-2 combines with J gene TRBJ2-3; D remains unclear. Per germline, CDR1 LGHNA and CDR2 YNFKEQ. The CDR3 loop spans 16 amino acids. V gave up 3 bases and J gave up 0 bases, with 13 bases separating them.

The rearrangement links TRBV6-2 or TRBV6-3 to TRBJ2-7; D may be TRBD1 (6 bases). Germline V lookup: CDR1 MNHEY, CDR2 SVGEGT. The CDR3 consists of 14 residues. V was pared by 7 bases and J by 3 bases, with 16 bases between. CDR3 bases: TGTGCCAGCACCCATTCCCGGGACAACTACGAGCAGTACTTC. Translation gives CASTHSRDNYEQYF.

This chain uses TRBV7-2 with TRBJ1-3; D may be TRBD1 (5 bases). Germline values: CDR1 SGHTA, CDR2 FQGNSA. The CDR3 length is 14 residues. Trimming took 3 bases from V and 4 from J, leaving 10 bases between them. CDR3 nucleotides: TGTGCCAGCAGCTTCACCAGGGCCGGAAACACCATATATTTT. Translation: CASSFTRAGNTIYF. The whole variable domain, remainder taken from reference TRBV7-2 and TRBJ1-3, is GAGVSQSPSNKVTEKGKDVELRCDPISGHTALYWYRQSLGQGLEFLIYFQGNSAPDKSGLPSDRFSAERTGGSVSTLTIQRTQQEDSAVYLCASSFTRAGNTIYFGEGSWLTVV.

The V call is TRBV6-2 or TRBV6-3, the J call TRBJ2-5, with D tentatively TRBD1 (5 bases). This CDR3 is 13 amino acids long. Germline CDR1 MNHEY, CDR2 SVGEGT. Trimming removed 8 bases from V and 1 base from J, with 11 bases in between. The CDR3: CASLTDSQETQYF. CDR3 sequence (DNA): TGTGCCAGCCTGACAGACTCCCAAGAGACCCAGTACTTC.

This CDR3 is CSSGVQPQHF. CDR3 nucleotide sequence: TGCAGCTCCGGGGTACAGCCCCAGCATTTT. This rearrangement joins TRBV20-1 to TRBJ1-5; D gene ambiguous. This CDR3 spans 10 amino acids. Germline V gene lookup returns CDR1 DFQATT and CDR2 SNEGSKA (reference sequence).

This sequence joins TRBV7-2 and TRBJ1-1; possible D gene TRBD1, 6 bases. The CDR3 sequence is 14 residues long. The germline gives CDR1 SGHTA, CDR2 FQGNSA. The V and J ends lost 5 bases and 0 bases respectively, with 10 bases between them. The CDR3 DNA reads as TGTGCCAGCAGCGTTCGGACAGTGAACACTGAAGCTTTCTTT. Its translation: CASSVRTVNTEAFF.

V usage is TRBV24-1 and J usage is TRBJ2-5; D unresolved. V was pared by 0 bases and J by 7 bases, with 2 bases between. The V gene's germline CDR1 is KGHDR and CDR2 SFDVKD. The CDR3 has 11 amino acids. CDR3 sequence reads: CATSDLGTQYF. DNA of the CDR3: TGTGCCACCAGTGATTTGGGGACCCAGTACTTC.

The chain recombines TRBV4-1 with TRBJ2-5; 10 nucleotides agree with TRBD1. The CDR3 extends over 17 amino acids. The germline V gene encodes CDR1 MGHRA and CDR2 YSYEKL. Germline trimming cut 0 bases from V and 5 bases from J; bases unmatched to any gene: 9. The CDR3 loop reads CASSQDRWTGGGETQYF. The DNA for the CDR3 is TGCGCCAGCAGCCAAGATCGGTGGACAGGGGGAGGGGAGACCCAGTACTTC.